The T cell receptor (beta chain) described here comes from a study of beta chain features in type 1 diabetes. This clone was observed a few times. Germline V gene data show CDR1 as GTSNPN and CDR2 as SVGIG (reference sequence). V was clipped by 3 bases and J by 0 bases, with 15 bases between them. CDR3 length: 16 residues. The whole isolated RNA underwent reverse transcription, so sequencing captured expressed TCRB transcripts. Measured with immunoSEQ multiplex PCR; TCRdb has only the in-frame clones, and not every one. The data contain nearly 250,000 clones, about 71% of them seen just once; the ten biggest clones take up almost 0.055%.

The clonotype was recovered from a man younger than 45 in good health. This chain links TRBV30 with TRBJ2-1; D may be TRBD2 (6 bases). Sequencing was done on a sample of naive CD4+ T cells from blood. The CDR3 region has the DNA TGTGCCTGGAGCCAGGGAGGACGAAGCTCCTACAATGAGCAGTTCTTC. Translation: CAWSQGGRSSYNEQFF.